Listed below are T cell receptor beta chains from one sample, sequenced in a study of cytotoxic CD8 clonotypes in ibrutinib-treated CLL. Some clones are missing from TCRdb's copy, which holds only in-frame ones; the method was immunoSEQ multiplex PCR. Here the sample spans about 160,000 clones, approximately 84% being singletons. The material sequenced was PBMCs, taken after 24 months of ibrutinib treatment. These receptors originate from a human donor with chronic lymphocytic leukemia. The CDR3 runs from the conserved cysteine through the conserved F or W. The order of the fields is D gene, V gene, J gene, clone size, CDR3 protein, CDR3 DNA. The D gene is left open where the match is weak. Expanded clones get a size class; other rows say once, few or many, or leave the size out.

.	TRBV7-2	TRBJ2-2	.	CASSLSSYTGELFF	TGTGCCAGCAGCTTATCTAGCTACACCGGGGAGCTGTTTTTT
.	TRBV7-9	TRBJ1-1	.	CASSFRGAREAFF	TGTGCCAGCAGCTTTCGAGGAGCCCGTGAAGCTTTCTTT
TRBD1	TRBV7-9	TRBJ2-3	.	CASSSTGPSTDTQYF	TGTGCCAGCAGCTCGACAGGGCCATCCACAGATACGCAGTATTTT
.	TRBV9	TRBJ2-1	.	CASNYRETYNEQFF	TGTGCCAGCAATTACCGGGAGACCTACAATGAGCAGTTCTTC
.	TRBV4-3	TRBJ2-5	.	CASSRIGIQETQYF	TGCGCCAGCAGCCGGATTGGCATTCAGGAGACCCAGTACTTC
TRBD1	TRBV4-3	TRBJ1-5	.	CASSLDRGRQPQHF	TGCGCCAGCAGCCTTGACAGGGGGAGACAGCCCCAGCATTTT
.	TRBV5-1	TRBJ1-4	.	CASSLGGRGNEKLFF	TGCGCCAGCAGCTTGGGGGGAAGAGGTAATGAAAAACTGTTTTTT
.	TRBV29-1	TRBJ1-1	few	CSVVGGWNTEAFF	TGCAGCGTTGTAGGGGGGTGGAACACTGAAGCTTTCTTT
.	TRBV6-5	TRBJ1-5	.	CASSYGSNQPQHF	TGTGCCAGCAGTTATGGGAGCAATCAGCCCCAGCATTTT
.	TRBV18	TRBJ1-2	.	CASSPPGNGYTF	TGTGCCAGCTCACCACCAGGGAATGGCTACACCTTC
TRBD2	TRBV4-3	TRBJ2-2	.	CASSQEVPREEGRGAVF	TGCGCCAGCAGCCAAGAAGTCCCCCGGGAGGAGGGCCGGGGAGCTGTTTTT
.	TRBV11-2	TRBJ1-1	.	CASSLIQGEAFF	TGTGCCAGCAGCTTAATACAGGGTGAAGCTTTCTTT
.	TRBV29-1	TRBJ1-1	.	CSVRHTEAFF	TGCAGCGTGCGGCACACTGAAGCTTTCTTT
.	TRBV2	TRBJ2-7	.	CASSLDTYEQYF	TGTGCCAGCAGTCTAGACACGTACGAGCAGTACTTC
TRBD1	TRBV7-9	TRBJ2-1	.	CASSWGTGSSYNEQFF	TGTGCCAGCAGCTGGGGGACAGGGAGCTCCTACAATGAGCAGTTCTTC
.	TRBV7-2	TRBJ1-2	.	CASSSWTDYGYTF	TGTGCCAGCAGCTCCTGGACAGACTATGGCTACACCTTC
.	TRBV4-1	TRBJ2-1	.	CASSRVGLGRFF	TGCGCCAGCAGCCGCGTGGGGCTAGGGAGGTTCTTC
.	TRBV4-2	TRBJ1-2	.	CASSSGDPYGYTF	TGTGCCAGCAGCTCGGGGGACCCTTATGGCTACACCTTC
.	TRBV19	TRBJ1-1	once	CASSPPGTALAEAFF	TGTGCCAGTAGCCCCCCCGGGACGGCTTTGGCTGAAGCTTTCTTT
.	TRBV6-5	TRBJ2-7	.	CASSPGQLYEQYF	TGTGCCAGCAGTCCTGGACAGCTCTACGAGCAGTACTTC
TRBD1	TRBV7-3	TRBJ2-3	.	CASSLLGGATDTQYF	TGTGCCAGCAGCTTATTAGGGGGCGCCACAGATACGCAGTATTTT
TRBD2	TRBV6-6	TRBJ2-3	.	CAATSGRADTQYF	TGTGCCGCCACTAGCGGGAGAGCAGATACGCAGTATTTT
TRBD2	TRBV7-2	TRBJ2-1	.	CASSRLAGTAYNEQFF	TGTGCCAGCAGCCGACTAGCCGGAACAGCCTACAATGAGCAGTTCTTC
.	TRBV28	TRBJ2-2	.	CASSGAGLGTGELFF	TGTGCCAGCAGCGGGGCGGGGCTGGGCACCGGGGAGCTGTTTTTT
TRBD2	TRBV7-2	TRBJ2-2	.	CASSLSGRASTGELFF	TGTGCCAGCAGCTTAAGTGGGAGGGCCAGCACCGGGGAGCTGTTTTTT
TRBD1	TRBV5-1	TRBJ2-2	.	CASSLLDRVTGELFF	TGCGCCAGCAGCTTGTTGGACAGGGTCACCGGGGAGCTGTTTTTT
.	TRBV9	TRBJ1-1	.	CASSVGNRANTEAFF	TGTGCCAGCAGCGTAGGTAACAGGGCGAACACTGAAGCTTTCTTT
TRBD1	TRBV11-2	TRBJ1-2	.	CASSPRRPTGHYGYTF	TGTGCCAGCAGCCCCCGTCGCCCGACAGGGCACTATGGCTACACCTTC